The 26 T cell receptor beta chains listed next were all sequenced from one sample in a study of T-cell reconstitution after alpha-beta-depleted transplantation in children. Unique molecular identifiers were built into the TCRbeta library. TCRdb ran MiXCR on the PCR reads and lists one entry per CDR3 protein. Of approximately 400,000 distinct CDR3 sequences in the sample, roughly 11% were seen once. The material sequenced was PBMCs from the stem cell graft donor, taken from the stem cell graft. Receptor source: a human donor who donated a stem cell graft to a child with acute myeloid leukemia.

This clonotype was seen a few times. This chain joins TRBV7-2 and TRBJ2-7; 8 bases agree with TRBD2. The CDR3 runs to 13 residues. CDR1 and CDR2 (germline): SGHTA, FQGNSA. V dropped 9 bases and J dropped 5; count of bases not matched to a gene: 9. In DNA, the CDR3 is TGTGCCAGTGGGGTGGCGGGAGGTGACGAGCAGTACTTC. Residues: CASGVAGGDEQYF. Full variable domain (rest looked up from reference TRBV7-2 and TRBJ2-7): GAGVSQSPSNKVTEKGKDVELRCDPISGHTALYWYRQSLGQGLEFLIYFQGNSAPDKSGLPSDRFSAERTGGSVSTLTIQRTQQEDSAVYLCASGVAGGDEQYFGPGTRLTVT.

V is TRBV27 and J is TRBJ2-1, with a weak D call TRBD1 (6 bases). The CDR3 length is 18 residues. V lost 0 bases and J lost 6, with 21 bases in between. Germline V gives CDR1 MNHEY, CDR2 SMNVEV (reference sequence). The CDR3 coding sequence is TGTGCCAGCAGTTTATCACCTGGGGGCCTAAGAAGTATCAATGAGCAGTTCTTC. It yields the protein CASSLSPGGLRSINEQFF.

This clonotype showed up just a few times. The chain has TRBV20-1 and TRBJ1-1; D is unresolved. Trimming pared 1 base from V and 2 bases from J, leaving 11 bases between. CDR1 is DFQATT and CDR2 is SNEGSKA in the germline V gene (reference sequence). The CDR3 contains 14 residues. This chain's CDR3 is CSARVAVQNTEAFF. The CDR3 nucleotides read TGCAGTGCTAGAGTGGCGGTACAAAACACTGAAGCTTTCTTT.

The chain's CDR3 is CASSDLAGDNYNEQFF. CDR3 coding DNA: TGTGCCAGCAGTGATCTAGCGGGGGACAACTACAATGAGCAGTTCTTC. This chain uses TRBV6-1 with TRBJ2-1, with TRBD2 identical over 10 bases. In germline, CDR1 is MNHNS, CDR2 SASEGT. CDR3 length equals 16 residues. Losses at the gene ends were 3 bases for V and 3 bases for J; bases not matched to a gene: 5.

This chain connects TRBV5-1 to TRBJ2-5; 11 bases line up with TRBD2. CDR3 length: 14 amino acids. CDR1 is SGHRS, CDR2 YFSETQ, per germline. Trimming took 7 bases from V and 5 from J; bases not matched to a gene: 7. Here the CDR3 reads CASRAGLAGETQYF. The CDR3 DNA sequence: TGCGCCAGCCGCGCCGGACTAGCGGGTGAGACCCAGTACTTC.

A note on this clonotype: Possible read error: a much larger clone is one base away. This chain uses TRBV20-1 with TRBJ2-1; 8 bases line up with TRBD2. CDR1 is DFQATT, CDR2 SNEGSKA, per germline (reference sequence). This CDR3 is 15 amino acids long. As DNA, the CDR3 is TGCAGTGCTAGGGAACTAGCGGATTACAATGAGGAACAGTCCTTC. Protein: CSARELADYNEEQSF.

The chain uses TRBV29-1 and TRBJ2-2, with 11 positions matching TRBD1. Germline loops: CDR1 SQVTM, CDR2 ANQGSEA. CDR3 length equals 15 residues. V was pared by 3 bases and J by 5 bases, with 5 bases of the junction left unmatched. CDR3 in amino acids: CSVDGTGGGTGELFF. The CDR3 nucleotides are TGCAGCGTTGATGGGACAGGGGGTGGGACCGGGGAGCTGTTTTTT.

This clonotype occurred many times. The rearrangement joins TRBV5-5 to TRBJ1-3; possible D gene TRBD1, 5 bases. The V end was cut by 5 bases, the J end by 4 bases, with 10 bases between. The CDR3 extends over 13 amino acids. Per the germline V gene, CDR1 is SGHKS and CDR2 is YYEKEE (reference sequence). CDR3 nucleotides: TGTGCCAGCAGAACGTGGGGGGGAAACACCATATATTTT. This codes for CASRTWGGNTIYF.

This clonotype showed up many times. J is TRBJ2-2 and V is TRBV15; TRBD2 is a possible D gene (5 bases). The CDR3 runs 14 residues. Germline CDR1 and CDR2: LNHNV and YYDKDF (reference sequence). Between the trimmed V and J ends, which lost 4 bases and 5 bases, there was a span of 11 bases. In DNA, the CDR3 is TGTGCCACCAGCACCCTCCGAGGGACCGGGGAGCTGTTTTTT. This encodes CATSTLRGTGELFF.

In this sample, this clonotype turned up a few times. This chain links TRBV5-1 with TRBJ2-1; TRBD2 matches at 10 bases. CDR1 and CDR2 (germline): SGHRS, YFSETQ. V lost 5 bases, J lost 4 bases, and 6 bases stayed unmatched. CDR3 length: 15 residues. The CDR3 DNA reads as TGCGCCAGCAGTTCCGGGACTAGCGATTACAATGAGCAGTTCTTC. It specifies CASSSGTSDYNEQFF.

This chain joins TRBV9 and TRBJ2-7, with 9 bases identical to TRBD2. The CDR3 spans 14 residues. Germline lookup yields CDR1 SGDLS and CDR2 YYNGEE. V lost 1 base and J lost 5; bases outside the gene matches: 4. This CDR3 is CASSVIAGANEQYF. CDR3 DNA sequence: TGTGCCAGCAGCGTAATAGCGGGAGCAAACGAGCAGTACTTC.

This clonotype occurred many times. The chain employs TRBV20-1 and TRBJ2-1, with a possible D match to TRBD2 (5 bases). The V end was cut by 0 bases, the J end by 0 bases, with 9 bases between. This CDR3 comprises 15 residues. CDR1 DFQATT and CDR2 SNEGSKA come from the germline V gene (reference sequence). The CDR3 bases are TGCAGTGCTAGAGATCGTGGGAGCTCCTACAATGAGCAGTTCTTC. Translating it yields CSARDRGSSYNEQFF.

This clonotype has more than one count but fewer than ten. The chain carries TRBV20-1 and TRBJ2-7; D is possibly TRBD2 (6 bases). Trimming took 7 bases from V and 4 from J, leaving 14 bases between them. CDR1 is DFQATT and CDR2 is SNEGSKA in the germline V gene (reference sequence). The CDR3 totals 12 residues. The CDR3: CSVRTGRYEQYF. The CDR3 DNA is TGCAGTGTCCGAACGGGGAGGTACGAGCAGTACTTC.

At least ten counts were recorded for this clonotype. The V and J genes are TRBV7-2 and TRBJ2-5; a possible D gene is TRBD2 (6 bases). This CDR3 spans 13 amino acids. Deletions cut 4 bases from V and 1 base from J, with 7 bases between. CDR1 is SGHTA, CDR2 FQGNSA, per germline. CDR3 sequence: CASSWRVQETQYF. CDR3 bases: TGTGCCAGCAGCTGGAGGGTCCAAGAGACCCAGTACTTC.

This chain joins TRBV7-9 and TRBJ2-3; D is unresolved. From germline, CDR1 is SEHNR and CDR2 FQNEAQ (reference sequence). This CDR3 spans 16 amino acids. The ends were cut back, 4 bases at V and 2 bases at J, with 16 bases in the middle. The CDR3 sequence: CASSSPGKANTDTQYF. The CDR3 region has the DNA TGTGCCAGCAGCTCCCCAGGAAAGGCTAACACAGATACGCAGTATTTT.

This clonotype showed up just a few times. V and J are TRBV5-6 and TRBJ2-3, with 7 bases matching TRBD2. Trimming removed 4 bases from V and 2 bases from J; junction bases left unmatched: 10. Germline V lookup: CDR1 SGHDT, CDR2 YYEEEE. The CDR3 runs 16 residues. CDR3 DNA sequence: TGTGCCAGCAGCCGTTTAGGGCGGGAGTCCACAGATACGCAGTATTTT. Translating gives CASSRLGRESTDTQYF.

In this sample, this clonotype turned up many times. The chain joins TRBV5-1 to TRBJ2-5; D possibly corresponds to TRBD1 (6 bases). This CDR3 has 16 amino acids. Deletions cut 0 bases from V and 1 base from J, with 13 bases between. Per the germline V gene, CDR1 is SGHRS and CDR2 is YFSETQ. The CDR3 bases are TGCGCCAGCAGCTTGGTGGGGGCGTCTCCCCAAGAGACCCAGTACTTC. Translation gives CASSLVGASPQETQYF.

This rearrangement joins TRBV5-1 to TRBJ2-2; tentative D call: TRBD2 (5 bases). Trimming removed 1 base from V and 4 bases from J, with 14 bases in between. The CDR3 is made up of 16 amino acids. Germline lookup yields CDR1 SGHRS and CDR2 YFSETQ. The CDR3 region has the DNA TGCGCCAGCAGCTTGCAGCCCAGCGGCTTCACCGGGGAGCTGTTTTTT. This codes for CASSLQPSGFTGELFF.

The chain joins TRBV3-1 to TRBJ2-1, with 12 bases lining up with TRBD2. Trimming at V came to 3 bases and at J to 4 bases, leaving 4 bases not matched to a gene. CDR3 length equals 16 residues. Germline loops: CDR1 LGHDT, CDR2 YNNKEL (reference sequence). This CDR3 is CASSQLAGGIYNEQFF. The CDR3 DNA reads as TGTGCCAGCAGCCAGCTAGCGGGGGGGATTTACAATGAGCAGTTCTTC.

This clonotype was observed a handful of times. The chain is built from TRBV20-1 and TRBJ1-1; 7 bases line up with TRBD1. This CDR3 is built from 16 residues. The germline gives CDR1 DFQATT, CDR2 SNEGSKA (reference sequence). V lost 6 bases, J lost 0 bases, and 13 bases stayed unmatched. The CDR3 spells CSAIHARGAMNTEAFF. CDR3 sequence (DNA): TGCAGTGCCATTCACGCCAGGGGGGCGATGAACACTGAAGCTTTCTTT.

The V call is TRBV5-1, the J call TRBJ1-4; D may be TRBD1 (5 bases). Germline assignment: CDR1 SGHRS and CDR2 YFSETQ. V lost 0 bases and J lost 5, with 14 bases in between. The CDR3 is 16 amino acids. CDR3 bases: TGCGCCAGCAGCTTGGGGAGGGGAGTAATGAATGAAAAACTGTTTTTT. This translates into CASSLGRGVMNEKLFF.

In this sample, this clonotype turned up a few times. The J gene is TRBJ1-2, the V gene TRBV6-1, with 8 nucleotides matching TRBD1. After removal of 7 bases from V and 6 bases from J, the junction contained 7 bases not matched to a gene. The CDR3 consists of 13 residues. The germline gives CDR1 MNHNS, CDR2 SASEGT. CDR3 nucleotides: TGTGCCAGCACCCAGACAGGGGTGGATGGCTACACCTTC. Protein sequence: CASTQTGVDGYTF.

This clonotype was counted only a few times. This rearrangement joins TRBV20-1 to TRBJ2-1; D unclear. The CDR3 consists of 15 residues. CDR1 is DFQATT and CDR2 is SNEGSKA in the germline V gene (reference sequence). V lost 0 bases and J 0 bases, leaving 9 bases between the germline ends. CDR3 region: CSARDPLNSYNEQFF. The CDR3 nucleotides are TGCAGTGCTAGAGATCCGCTAAACTCCTACAATGAGCAGTTCTTC.

This clonotype was recorded once. V gene TRBV19 combines with J gene TRBJ1-1; 10 nucleotides match TRBD1. V was pared by 1 base and J by 4 bases, with 9 bases of the junction left unmatched. CDR3 length equals 17 residues. Germline-derived CDR1 and CDR2 are LNHDA and SQIVND (reference sequence). Here the CDR3 DNA reads TGTGCCAGTAGTATAGCGGGGACAGGGGTTACCGGCACTGAAGCTTTCTTT. This sequence encodes CASSIAGTGVTGTEAFF.

This clonotype showed up just a few times. The chain joins TRBV6-5 to TRBJ2-6; 7 bases are shared with TRBD2. The J segment lost 2 bases and the V segment lost 0 bases, leaving 1 base of the junction unmatched. The CDR3 length is 16 residues. The V gene's germline CDR1 is MNHEY and CDR2 SVGAGI. The CDR3 loop is CASSYSRGAGANVLTF. The DNA of the CDR3 is TGTGCCAGCAGTTACTCCCGGGGGGCTGGGGCCAACGTCCTGACTTTC.

This clonotype showed up many times. The chain is built from TRBV10-3 and TRBJ2-2, with 8 bases aligning to TRBD2. Germline V gives CDR1 ENHRY, CDR2 SYGVKD. Trimming at V came to 6 bases and at J to 5 bases, leaving 11 bases not matched to a gene. CDR3 length: 16 amino acids. The CDR3 coding sequence is TGTGCCATCAGCTTAGCCGGGGAGCGGGAGACCGGGGAGCTGTTTTTT. Translated: CAISLAGERETGELFF.